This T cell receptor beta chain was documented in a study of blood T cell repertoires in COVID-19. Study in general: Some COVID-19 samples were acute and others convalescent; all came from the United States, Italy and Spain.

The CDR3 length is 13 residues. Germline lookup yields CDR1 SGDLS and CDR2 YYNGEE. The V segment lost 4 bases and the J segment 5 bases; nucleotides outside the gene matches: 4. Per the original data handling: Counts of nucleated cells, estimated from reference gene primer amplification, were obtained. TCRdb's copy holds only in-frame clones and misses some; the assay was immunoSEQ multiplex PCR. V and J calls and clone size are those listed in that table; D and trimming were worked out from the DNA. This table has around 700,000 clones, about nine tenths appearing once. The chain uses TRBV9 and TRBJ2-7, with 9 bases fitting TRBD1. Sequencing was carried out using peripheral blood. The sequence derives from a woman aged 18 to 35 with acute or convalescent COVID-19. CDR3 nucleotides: TGTGCCAGCAGCTCGGGACAGGGTGACGAGCAGTACTTC. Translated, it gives CASSSGQGDEQYF.